The present TCR beta chain was sequenced within a study of blood T cell repertoires in COVID-19. As for the study in general: From T cells, B-cell-depleted T cells, or PBMCs came the material, which was cDNA or gDNA.

Study processing details: Reference gene primers were amplified, and this amplification served to estimate nucleated cell counts. Sequencing was performed with immunoSEQ multiplex PCR; in TCRdb, only in-frame clones are kept and a portion is missing. V and J calls and clone size are copied from that table; D and trimming were computed from the DNA. The sample includes about 240,000 clones, about 89% seen only once; the top ten take approximately 4.1%. Participant-given clinical history determined each cohort assignment. In Cohort 3, a recovered donor had either two negative PCRs, clearance, or symptom resolution. V lost 5 bases, J lost 10 bases, and 11 bases stayed unmatched. The CDR3 runs 15 residues. The germline CDR1 and CDR2 sequences are KGHDR and SFDVKD.

This clonotype originated in a woman aged 25 to 39 who had recovered from COVID-19. The sequenced sample consisted of PBMCs or T cells enriched from blood (not recorded which). The V call is TRBV24-1, the J call TRBJ2-1; TRBD1 matches at 9 bases. DNA of the CDR3: TGTGCCACCAGTGGCCAACCGGGACAGGGCGGGGAGCAGTTCTTC. Its translation: CATSGQPGQGGEQFF.